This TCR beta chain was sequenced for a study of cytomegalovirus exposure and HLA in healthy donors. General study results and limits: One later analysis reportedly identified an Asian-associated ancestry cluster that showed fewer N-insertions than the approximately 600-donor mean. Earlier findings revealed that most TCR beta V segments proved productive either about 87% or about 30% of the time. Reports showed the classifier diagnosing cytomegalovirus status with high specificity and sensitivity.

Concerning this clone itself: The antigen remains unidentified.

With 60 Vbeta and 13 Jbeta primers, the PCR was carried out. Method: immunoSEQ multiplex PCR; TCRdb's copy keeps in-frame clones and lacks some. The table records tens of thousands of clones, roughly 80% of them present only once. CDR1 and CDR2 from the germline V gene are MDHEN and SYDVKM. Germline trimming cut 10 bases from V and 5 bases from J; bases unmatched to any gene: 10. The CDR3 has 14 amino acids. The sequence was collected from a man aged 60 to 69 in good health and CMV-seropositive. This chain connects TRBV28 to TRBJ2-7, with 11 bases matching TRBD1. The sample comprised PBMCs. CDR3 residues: CATLSGTGGDEQYF. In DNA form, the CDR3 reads TGTGCCACCTTATCCGGGACAGGGGGGGACGAGCAGTACTTC.